What follows describes a single T cell receptor (beta chain). Trimming cost V 0 bases and J 0 bases, with 13 bases left between them. Germline V gene lookup returns CDR1 SGHNT and CDR2 YYREEE (reference sequence). The CDR3 is 18 residues long. Assay used: immunoSEQ multiplex PCR; TCRdb lists only in-frame clones, some missing. This sample has approximately 83,000 clones, with approximately 82% found just once. This record comes from a study of PD-L1 blockade in urothelial cancer. Study-wide context: Timepoints chosen for blood analysis were 3 weeks (second dose) and 6 weeks after treatment start.

Indicated time point: peripheral blood 6 weeks after treatment start. This clonotype originated in a man between 70 and 80 years old with urothelial cancer. The rearrangement uses TRBV5-4 and TRBJ2-6; possibly TRBD1 for D (5 bases). Sample: PBMCs, taken around atezolizumab (anti-PD-L1) treatment. The CDR3, as DNA: TGTGCCAGCAGCTTGGAGGTTGACAGTTACTCTGGGGCCAACGTCCTGACTTTC. Protein sequence: CASSLEVDSYSGANVLTF.